This T cell receptor (beta chain) was recorded in a study of blood T cell repertoires in COVID-19. In its sample, this clone was seen many times. At the DNA level, this CDR3 is encoded by other sequences in the same sample as well. Clones were sequenced by immunoSEQ multiplex PCR, and TCRdb holds only the in-frame ones, with some missing. Of 150,000 to 200,000 clones in the sample, 92% were seen once. This clonotype was sampled from a man aged 30 to 45 with COVID-19, enrolled during active disease. Source material: peripheral blood.

CDR3 sequence reads: CASSHRGPNEKLFF. The CDR3 DNA follows: TGTGCCAGCAGCCACAGGGGACCTAATGAAAAACTGTTTTTT. This chain joins TRBV27 and TRBJ1-4; 7 bases match TRBD1. The CDR3 is 14 residues long. The J segment lost 3 bases and the V segment lost 6 bases, leaving 4 bases of the junction unmatched. Germline V gene sequence: CDR1 MNHEY, CDR2 SMNVEV (reference sequence).